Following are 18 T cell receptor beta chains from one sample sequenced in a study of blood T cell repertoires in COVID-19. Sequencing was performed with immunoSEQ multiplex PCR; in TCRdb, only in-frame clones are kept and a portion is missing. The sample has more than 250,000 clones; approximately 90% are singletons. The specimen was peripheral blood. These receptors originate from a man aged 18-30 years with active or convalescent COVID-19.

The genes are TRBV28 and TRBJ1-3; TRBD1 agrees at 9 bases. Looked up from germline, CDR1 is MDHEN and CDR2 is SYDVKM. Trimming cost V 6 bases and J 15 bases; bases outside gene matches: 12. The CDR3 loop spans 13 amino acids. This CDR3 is CASRLRDRESSYF. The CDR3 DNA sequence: TGTGCCAGCAGGCTCCGGGACAGGGAATCTTCATATTTT.

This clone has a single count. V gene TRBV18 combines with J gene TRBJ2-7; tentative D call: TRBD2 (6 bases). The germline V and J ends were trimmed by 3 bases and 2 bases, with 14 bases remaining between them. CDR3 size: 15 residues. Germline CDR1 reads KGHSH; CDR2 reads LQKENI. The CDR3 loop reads CASSPTGASAYEQYF. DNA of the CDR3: TGTGCCAGCTCACCCACGGGAGCCTCCGCCTACGAGCAGTACTTC.

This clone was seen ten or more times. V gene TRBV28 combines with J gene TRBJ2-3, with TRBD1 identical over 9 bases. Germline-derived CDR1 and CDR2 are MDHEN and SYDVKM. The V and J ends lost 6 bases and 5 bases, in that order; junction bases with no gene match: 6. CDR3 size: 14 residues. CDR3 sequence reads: CASSHDRGRDTQYF. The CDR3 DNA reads TGTGCCAGCAGCCACGACAGGGGGAGAGATACGCAGTATTTT.

DNA of the CDR3: TGTGCCAGCACCCGTATGGGGGCCCGCTCTGGAAACACCATATATTTT. Encoded protein: CASTRMGARSGNTIYF. This sequence joins TRBV27 and TRBJ1-3, with TRBD1 as a possible D gene (6 bases). This CDR3 has 16 amino acids. Germline assignment: CDR1 MNHEY and CDR2 SMNVEV (reference sequence). V lost 7 bases, J lost 0 bases, and 16 bases lay in between.

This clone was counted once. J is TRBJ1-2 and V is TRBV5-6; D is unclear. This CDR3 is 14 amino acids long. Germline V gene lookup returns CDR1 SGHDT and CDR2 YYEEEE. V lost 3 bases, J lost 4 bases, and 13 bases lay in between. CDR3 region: CASSYLTEIYGYTF. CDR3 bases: TGTGCCAGCAGCTACTTAACAGAGATCTATGGCTACACCTTC.

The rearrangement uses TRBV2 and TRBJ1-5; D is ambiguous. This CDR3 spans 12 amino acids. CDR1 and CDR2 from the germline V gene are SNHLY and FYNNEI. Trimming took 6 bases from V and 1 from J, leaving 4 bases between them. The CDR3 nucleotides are TGTGCCAGCAGCGGGAGCAATCAGCCCCAGCATTTT. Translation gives CASSGSNQPQHF.

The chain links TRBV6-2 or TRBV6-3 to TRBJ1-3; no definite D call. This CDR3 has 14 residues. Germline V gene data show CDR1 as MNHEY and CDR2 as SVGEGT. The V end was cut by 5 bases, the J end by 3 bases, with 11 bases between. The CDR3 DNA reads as TGTGCCAGCAGTCGTCCCGGTTTTGGAAACACCATATATTTT. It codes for CASSRPGFGNTIYF.

The CDR3 DNA follows: TGTGCCAGCTCGACGGCTAGCGGGAGGGGGGGATACGAGCAGTACTTC. Translation gives CASSTASGRGGYEQYF. The chain links TRBV2 to TRBJ2-7; TRBD2 matches 12 bases. Germline lookup yields CDR1 SNHLY and CDR2 FYNNEI. V gave up 8 bases and J gave up 4 bases; unmatched junction bases: 12. The length of the CDR3 is 16 residues.

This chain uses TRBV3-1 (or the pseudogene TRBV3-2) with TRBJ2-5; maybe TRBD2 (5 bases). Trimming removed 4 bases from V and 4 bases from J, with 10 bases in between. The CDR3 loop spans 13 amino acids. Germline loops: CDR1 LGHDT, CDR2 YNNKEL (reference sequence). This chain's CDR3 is CASSPEGVETQYF. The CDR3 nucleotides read TGTGCCAGCAGCCCTGAGGGAGTAGAGACCCAGTACTTC.

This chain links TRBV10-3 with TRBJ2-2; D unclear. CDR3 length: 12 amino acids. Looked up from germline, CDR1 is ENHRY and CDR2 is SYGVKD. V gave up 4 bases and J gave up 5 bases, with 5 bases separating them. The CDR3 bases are TGTGCCATCAGTGTAAATACCGGGGAGCTGTTTTTT. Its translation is CAISVNTGELFF.

The CDR3 DNA is TGTGCCAGCACCCAGAACGGGGTCGGGACAGTCGTCTCCGAGCAGTACTTC. Amino acid sequence: CASTQNGVGTVVSEQYF. This rearrangement joins TRBV7-2 to TRBJ2-7, with 7 bases lining up with TRBD1. The CDR3 spans 17 residues. Looked up from germline, CDR1 is SGHTA and CDR2 is FQGNSA. V shed 7 bases, J shed 6 bases, and the junction held 21 bases outside the gene matches. Complete variable domain (other parts from reference TRBV7-2 and TRBJ2-7): GAGVSQSPSNKVTEKGKDVELRCDPISGHTALYWYRQSLGQGLEFLIYFQGNSAPDKSGLPSDRFSAERTGGSVSTLTIQRTQQEDSAVYLCASTQNGVGTVVSEQYFGPGTRLTVT.

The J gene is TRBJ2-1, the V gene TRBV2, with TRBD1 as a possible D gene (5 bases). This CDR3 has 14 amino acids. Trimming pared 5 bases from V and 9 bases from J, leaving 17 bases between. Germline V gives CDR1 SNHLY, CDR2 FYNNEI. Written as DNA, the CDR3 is TGTGCCAGCAGTCTCCGGTCCGATAGGGGTGAGCAGTTCTTC. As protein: CASSLRSDRGEQFF.

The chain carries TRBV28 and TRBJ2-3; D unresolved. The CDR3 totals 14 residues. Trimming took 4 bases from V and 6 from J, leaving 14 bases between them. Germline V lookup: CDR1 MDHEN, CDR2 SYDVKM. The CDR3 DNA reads TGTGCCAGCAGTTCAACCATGGTTGCGGATACGCAGTATTTT. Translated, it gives CASSSTMVADTQYF.

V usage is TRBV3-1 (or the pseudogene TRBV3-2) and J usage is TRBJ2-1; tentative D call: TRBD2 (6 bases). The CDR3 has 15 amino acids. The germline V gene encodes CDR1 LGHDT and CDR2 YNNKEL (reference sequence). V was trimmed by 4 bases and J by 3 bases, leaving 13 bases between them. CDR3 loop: CASSLALSGYNEQFF. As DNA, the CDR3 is TGTGCCAGCAGCCTCGCGCTTAGCGGCTACAATGAGCAGTTCTTC.

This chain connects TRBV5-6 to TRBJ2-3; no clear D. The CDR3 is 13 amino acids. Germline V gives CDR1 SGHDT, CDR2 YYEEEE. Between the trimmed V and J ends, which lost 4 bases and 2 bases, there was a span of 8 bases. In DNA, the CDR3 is TGTGCCAGCAGCCCCCAATCCACAGATACGCAGTATTTT. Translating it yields CASSPQSTDTQYF. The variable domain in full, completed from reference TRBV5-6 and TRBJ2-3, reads DAGVTQSPTHLIKTRGQQVTLRCSPKSGHDTVSWYQQALGQGPQFIFQYYEEEERQRGNFPDRFSGHQFPNYSSELNVNALLLGDSALYLCASSPQSTDTQYFGPGTRLTVL.

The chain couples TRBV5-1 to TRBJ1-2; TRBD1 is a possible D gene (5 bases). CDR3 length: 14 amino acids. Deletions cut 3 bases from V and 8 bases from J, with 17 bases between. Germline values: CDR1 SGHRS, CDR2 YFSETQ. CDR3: CASSSPTASGGYTF. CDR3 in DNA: TGCGCCAGCAGCTCCCCGACAGCCTCGGGCGGCTACACCTTC.

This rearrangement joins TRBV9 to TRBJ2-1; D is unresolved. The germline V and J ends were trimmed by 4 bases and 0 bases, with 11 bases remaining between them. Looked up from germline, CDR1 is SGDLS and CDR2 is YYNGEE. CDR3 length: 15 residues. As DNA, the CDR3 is TGTGCCAGCAGCCAAACTTCTACCTCCTACAATGAGCAGTTCTTC. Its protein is CASSQTSTSYNEQFF.

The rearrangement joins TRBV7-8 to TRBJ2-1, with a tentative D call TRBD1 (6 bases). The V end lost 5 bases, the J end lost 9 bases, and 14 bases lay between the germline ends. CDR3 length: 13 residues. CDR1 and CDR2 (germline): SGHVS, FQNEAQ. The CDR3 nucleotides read TGTGCCAGCAGCCGAAACCCAGGGGTTGAGCAGTTCTTC. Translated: CASSRNPGVEQFF.